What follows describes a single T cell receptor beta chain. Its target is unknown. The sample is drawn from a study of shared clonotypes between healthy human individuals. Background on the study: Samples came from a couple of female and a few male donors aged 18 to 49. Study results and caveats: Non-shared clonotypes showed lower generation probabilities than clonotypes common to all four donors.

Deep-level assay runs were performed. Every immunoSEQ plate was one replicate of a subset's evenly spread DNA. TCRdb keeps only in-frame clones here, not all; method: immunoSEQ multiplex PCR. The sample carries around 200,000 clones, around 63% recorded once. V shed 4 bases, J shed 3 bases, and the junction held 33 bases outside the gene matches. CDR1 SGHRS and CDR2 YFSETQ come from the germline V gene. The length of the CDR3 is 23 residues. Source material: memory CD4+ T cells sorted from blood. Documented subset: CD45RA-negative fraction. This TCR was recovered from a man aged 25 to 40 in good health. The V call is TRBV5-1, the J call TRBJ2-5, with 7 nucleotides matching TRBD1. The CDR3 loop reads CASSKPARTGDKPDHILKETQYF. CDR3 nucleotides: TGCGCCAGCAGCAAACCCGCACGGACAGGAGACAAACCCGACCACATCCTAAAAGAGACCCAGTACTTC.